One sample yielded the 18 T cell receptor beta chains listed below, sequenced in a study of blood T cell repertoires in COVID-19. Here immunoSEQ multiplex PCR was the method, and the copy in TCRdb shows in-frame clones only, minus some. The data contain tens of thousands of clones, over 75% of them singletons. The sequencing input was peripheral blood. These receptor sequences come from a woman in her seventies with COVID-19, enrolled during active disease.

The chain links TRBV7-6 to TRBJ2-4; perhaps TRBD1 as D (6 bases). Germline V gives CDR1 SGHVS, CDR2 FNYEAQ. The V end was cut by 2 bases, the J end by 3 bases, with 26 bases between. The CDR3 extends over 20 amino acids. CDR3: CASSLTPPRGQSGLKNIQYF. The CDR3 DNA is TGTGCCAGCAGCTTAACCCCCCCCCGAGGACAGTCAGGGCTCAAAAACATTCAGTACTTC.

The CDR3 protein is CASSSMGAGGTGSPYEQYF. Written as DNA, the CDR3 is TGTGCCAGCAGTTCTATGGGGGCGGGCGGGACAGGGTCCCCCTACGAGCAGTACTTC. The chain joins TRBV27 to TRBJ2-7; 9 bases align to TRBD1. The CDR3 extends over 19 amino acids. Trimming took 4 bases from V and 2 from J; bases not matched to a gene: 18. Germline V gives CDR1 MNHEY, CDR2 SMNVEV (reference sequence).

This clone was counted a single time. The chain is built from TRBV5-4 and TRBJ2-1, with TRBD1 matching over 7 bases. This CDR3 spans 16 amino acids. Germline assignment: CDR1 SGHNT and CDR2 YYREEE (reference sequence). V lost 4 bases to trimming and J lost 0 bases; unmatched junction nucleotides: 7. CDR3 in DNA: TGTGCCAGCAGCCGACGGACAGGTATCTCCTACAATGAGCAGTTCTTC. It specifies CASSRRTGISYNEQFF.

This chain joins TRBV4-2 and TRBJ2-1, with D hard to call. The V and J ends lost 0 bases and 5 bases respectively, with 14 bases between them. Per germline, CDR1 LGHNA and CDR2 YNFKEQ. The CDR3 is 16 residues long. For the CDR3, the DNA is TGTGCCAGCAGCCAAGATTGGAGCCTTTTGAACAATGAGCAGTTCTTC. Translated, it gives CASSQDWSLLNNEQFF.

The chain combines TRBV2 with TRBJ2-5; a weak D match, TRBD1 (7 bases). The CDR3 is 14 amino acids. V lost 4 bases to trimming and J lost 5 bases, with 14 bases between them. CDR1 is SNHLY and CDR2 is FYNNEI in the germline V gene. The CDR3 DNA sequence: TGTGCCAGCAGTGGACAGGGAGGTCGGGAGACCCAGTACTTC. Translated, it gives CASSGQGGRETQYF.

This clone appeared a few times. This rearrangement joins TRBV7-2 to TRBJ2-5; TRBD1 might be the D (5 bases). From germline, CDR1 is SGHTA and CDR2 FQGNSA. CDR3 length equals 15 residues. Trimming left V 1 base short and J 5 bases short, with 14 bases between. This CDR3 reads CASSLGSGYRETQYF. CDR3 nucleotide sequence: TGTGCCAGCAGCTTAGGGTCAGGGTACAGGGAGACCCAGTACTTC.

The V and J genes are TRBV19 and TRBJ2-2; 7 nucleotides match TRBD2. The J segment lost 6 bases and the V segment lost 7 bases, leaving 5 bases of the junction unmatched. The V gene's germline CDR1 is LNHDA and CDR2 SQIVND (reference sequence). The CDR3 has 13 amino acids. The CDR3 is CASTQRGAGELFF. DNA for the CDR3: TGTGCCAGTACCCAACGGGGGGCCGGGGAGCTGTTTTTT.

The chain employs TRBV11-2 and TRBJ1-4; 9 bases agree with TRBD1. With V trimmed by 5 bases and J by 0 bases, 4 bases remained unmatched. Germline V gene sequence: CDR1 SGHAT, CDR2 FQNNGV. This CDR3 comprises 16 residues. The CDR3 is CASSRDRVSTNEKLFF. The DNA of the CDR3 is TGTGCCAGCAGCCGGGACAGGGTGTCAACTAATGAAAAACTGTTTTTT.

The J gene is TRBJ1-1, the V gene TRBV3-1 (or the pseudogene TRBV3-2); possible D gene TRBD1, 6 bases. The CDR3 spans 14 residues. In germline, CDR1 is LGHDT, CDR2 YNNKEL (reference sequence). V dropped 4 bases and J dropped 4 bases, with 13 bases sitting between them. The CDR3 sequence is CASSPGGGGTEAFF. CDR3 nucleotide sequence: TGTGCCAGCAGCCCGGGGGGAGGGGGCACTGAAGCTTTCTTT.

The chain uses TRBV2 and TRBJ2-7; tentative D call: TRBD1 (6 bases). Trimming removed 4 bases from V and 4 bases from J, with 17 bases in between. The CDR3 runs to 15 residues. Germline V gene lookup returns CDR1 SNHLY and CDR2 FYNNEI. CDR3 loop: CASSVEQGTLYEQYV. The CDR3 DNA reads as TGTGCCAGCAGTGTCGAACAGGGAACACTATACGAGCAGTACGTC.

The V gene is TRBV5-1, the J gene TRBJ2-3, with 8 nucleotides matching TRBD2. The junction had 5 bases not matched to a gene; V was cut back by 0 bases and J by 5 bases. CDR1 is SGHRS and CDR2 is YFSETQ in the germline V gene. The CDR3 consists of 15 residues. The CDR3 is CASSLDSGTLDTQYF. In nucleotides, the CDR3 is TGCGCCAGCAGCTTGGATAGCGGGACACTAGATACGCAGTATTTT.

The V call is TRBV10-3, the J call TRBJ1-5; 12 bases line up with TRBD1. J lost 3 bases, V lost 10 bases, and 4 bases had no gene match. The CDR3 is made up of 14 amino acids. CDR1 ENHRY and CDR2 SYGVKD come from the germline V gene. CDR3 sequence reads: CATRDRGPNQPQHF. CDR3 coding DNA: TGTGCCACTCGGGACAGGGGGCCCAATCAGCCCCAGCATTTT.

The chain links TRBV6-6 to TRBJ1-1, with 7 bases aligning to TRBD1. The CDR3 runs 14 residues. J gave up 1 base and V 6 bases, and 5 bases lay outside the gene matches. Per the germline V gene, CDR1 is MNHNY and CDR2 is SVGAGI (reference sequence). The DNA for the CDR3 is TGTGCCAGCAGCCAGGGGACAGCGAACACTGAAGCTTTCTTT. Its translation: CASSQGTANTEAFF.

The chain is built from TRBV20-1 and TRBJ1-1; D gene unclear. V dropped 3 bases and J dropped 1 base, with 9 bases sitting between them. The length of the CDR3 is 13 residues. The germline CDR1 and CDR2 sequences are DFQATT and SNEGSKA (reference sequence). The CDR3 region is CSASSPGNTEAFF. CDR3 DNA: TGCAGTGCTAGTTCCCCCGGGAACACTGAAGCTTTCTTT.

V usage is TRBV19 and J usage is TRBJ2-3; D is possibly TRBD2 (7 bases). The CDR3 extends over 17 amino acids. The germline gives CDR1 LNHDA, CDR2 SQIVND (reference sequence). Trimming cost V 3 bases and J 2 bases, with 18 bases left between them. The CDR3 DNA reads TGTGCCAGTAGTATTGGGGGCGGGGGAACCTCCACAGATACGCAGTATTTT. Encoded protein: CASSIGGGGTSTDTQYF.

The chain is built from TRBV6-5 and TRBJ2-7; maybe TRBD1 (5 bases). V was clipped by 6 bases and J by 6 bases, with 9 bases between them. Germline CDR1 is MNHEY and CDR2 is SVGAGI. The CDR3 length is 11 residues. CDR3 DNA sequence: TGTGCCAGCAGCAACAGGCGCGAGCAGTACTTC. This sequence encodes CASSNRREQYF.

V gene TRBV6-7 combines with J gene TRBJ1-5, with a possible D match to TRBD1 (5 bases). TRBV6-7 is an ORF for which the function is uncertain. Trimming left V 11 bases short and J 2 bases short, with 22 bases between. CDR3 length equals 16 residues. CDR3 in amino acids: CAGGEAPEVCNQPQHF. The CDR3, as DNA: TGTGCCGGGGGGGAAGCTCCCGAGGTTTGCAATCAGCCCCAGCATTTT.

The CDR3 protein is CATSRTGEETQYF. DNA for the CDR3: TGTGCCACCAGCAGAACAGGGGAGGAGACCCAGTACTTC. This chain connects TRBV15 to TRBJ2-5; 7 positions match TRBD1. Germline CDR1 LNHNV, CDR2 YYDKDF (reference sequence). V was clipped by 2 bases and J by 5 bases; unmatched bases: 2. This CDR3 has 13 residues. The whole variable domain, remainder taken from reference TRBV15 and TRBJ2-5, is DAMVIQNPRYQVTQFGKPVTLSCSQTLNHNVMYWYQQKSSQAPKLLFHYYDKDFNNEADTPDNFQSRRPNTSFCFLDIRSPGLGDTAMYLCATSRTGEETQYFGPGTRLLVL.